This T cell receptor (beta chain) was captured in a study of shared clonotypes between healthy human individuals. Study-wide results and caveats: The study found about 5% of naive CD4 clonotypes shared across four donors.

CD45RO-negative cells were positively selected for CCR7, leaving out terminally differentiated effector memory CD45RA+ cells. This CDR3 comprises 14 residues. Germline V CDR1 and CDR2: GTSNPN, SVGIG (reference sequence). Trimming left V 2 bases short and J 2 bases short, with 12 bases between. Assay: immunoSEQ multiplex PCR; the TCRdb copy retains only in-frame clones and omits some. The sample lists around 600,000 clones, roughly 95% occurring once. In the case of this clone: Its antigen is undetermined.

The chain uses TRBV30 and TRBJ1-1; D may be TRBD1 (6 bases). Material for sequencing was naive CD8+ T cells sorted from blood. The receptor's source is a woman in her thirties in good health. CDR3 in DNA: TGTGCCTGGAGTACCCTTGGGGGCAACACTGAAGCTTTCTTT. The encoded protein is CAWSTLGGNTEAFF.